A single sample gave rise to the 20 T cell receptor beta chains below, sequenced in a study of T-cell memory formation after mild COVID-19. TCRdb ran MiXCR on the 5' RACE reads and lists one entry per CDR3 protein. The data show just over 400,000 distinct CDR3 sequences, 20% to 30% seen once. The material sequenced was PBMCs or a T cell subset sorted from them (not recorded which). The receptors derive from an adult woman who had mild COVID-19 (a few samples of this study predate the infection). Cell type and time point are not known.

Only a few counts were recorded for this clonotype. This chain joins TRBV12-3 or TRBV12-4 and TRBJ2-3; 10 bases align to TRBD1. The CDR3 spans 16 residues. V was pared by 5 bases and J by 4 bases, with 9 bases of the junction left unmatched. For the CDR3, the DNA is TGTGCCAGCAGTCCGAAGCCGGGACAGGGGCCAGATACGCAGTATTTT. Its translation is CASSPKPGQGPDTQYF.

In its sample, this clonotype was seen a few times. J is TRBJ2-3 and V is TRBV7-3; no definite D call. The CDR3 is 15 amino acids. Trimming removed 5 bases at V and 4 bases at J, with 16 bases between. The germline V gene has CDR1 SGHTA and CDR2 FQGTGA. The CDR3 nucleotides are TGTGCCAGCAGCCTAAAAGCGCAGGAAGCAGATACGCAGTATTTT. Translated, it gives CASSLKAQEADTQYF.

This clonotype occurred a few times. This chain uses TRBV29-1 with TRBJ2-1; 14 positions agree with TRBD2. CDR1 and CDR2 from the germline V gene are SQVTM and ANQGSEA. V was clipped by 4 bases and J by 9 bases; unmatched bases: 17. The CDR3 is made up of 18 amino acids. DNA for the CDR3: TGCAGCGTTGTGCTGGGGGCCCTGACTAGCGGGAGGGCCGGTGAGCAGTTCTTC. Its translation is CSVVLGALTSGRAGEQFF.

This clonotype was counted only a few times. V gene TRBV2 combines with J gene TRBJ1-4; 8 bases line up with TRBD1. Germline V gene sequence: CDR1 SNHLY, CDR2 FYNNEI. With 6 bases clipped from V and 10 bases from J, the junction kept 4 bases outside the gene matches. There are 12 residues in the CDR3. CDR3 in amino acids: CASSPDRGKLFF. CDR3 nucleotides: TGTGCCAGCAGCCCCGACAGGGGAAAACTGTTTTTT.

V gene TRBV4-1 combines with J gene TRBJ1-2; D possibly corresponds to TRBD1 (6 bases). Trimming took off 1 base at V and 3 bases at J, with 12 bases between the two ends. This CDR3 is 15 amino acids long. Germline V CDR1 and CDR2: MGHRA, YSYEKL. This CDR3 reads CASSQAAGADYGYTF. The DNA for the CDR3 is TGCGCCAGCAGCCAAGCGGCGGGGGCGGACTATGGCTACACCTTC.

V usage is TRBV7-9 and J usage is TRBJ2-1; 13 bases map to TRBD2. This CDR3 has 22 residues. Germline trimming cut 5 bases from V and 4 bases from J; bases unmatched to any gene: 23. In germline, CDR1 is SEHNR, CDR2 FQNEAQ (reference sequence). For the CDR3, the DNA is TGTGCCAGCAGCGGGAGGACAGGGGGACTAGCGGGGCCGATCTCCCCTTACAATGAGCAGTTCTTC. Translated, it gives CASSGRTGGLAGPISPYNEQFF.

This clonotype was observed many times. The V call is TRBV7-9, the J call TRBJ2-5; 11 bases map to TRBD2. The germline V gene encodes CDR1 SEHNR and CDR2 FQNEAQ (reference sequence). The trim removed 4 bases at V and 2 bases at J, leaving 9 bases unmatched. The CDR3 has 17 amino acids. CDR3 region: CASSSHRLAGWQETQYF. The CDR3 nucleotides read TGTGCCAGCAGCTCCCACCGACTAGCGGGATGGCAAGAGACCCAGTACTTC.

This clonotype turned up a few times. The chain employs TRBV15 and TRBJ1-1; unclear D gene. The germline V and J ends were trimmed by 1 base and 1 base, with 7 bases remaining between them. CDR3 length equals 14 residues. The germline gives CDR1 LNHNV, CDR2 YYDKDF (reference sequence). DNA for the CDR3: TGTGCCACCAGCAGAGCCGCGAGGAACACTGAAGCTTTCTTT. Translation: CATSRAARNTEAFF.

V is TRBV23-1 and J is TRBJ2-7, with 8 bases that match TRBD2. TRBV23-1 is noted as an ORF with a role that remains uncertain. With 3 bases clipped from V and 2 bases from J, the junction kept 6 bases outside the gene matches. CDR3 length equals 15 residues. The CDR3 DNA reads TGCGCCAGCAGTCAGTCGATAGCGGGGCCCTACGAGCAGTACTTC. This translates into CASSQSIAGPYEQYF.

There are a few counts of this clonotype. The chain is built from TRBV7-9 and TRBJ2-7, with D unresolved. This CDR3 contains 14 residues. Germline loops: CDR1 SEHNR, CDR2 FQNEAQ (reference sequence). Trimming took off 3 bases at V and 5 bases at J, with 14 bases between the two ends. As DNA, the CDR3 is TGTGCCAGCAGCTTGTCGGGCTACAGTAACGAGCAGTACTTC. Protein sequence: CASSLSGYSNEQYF.

The rearrangement links TRBV12-3 or TRBV12-4 to TRBJ2-7, with 10 bases identical to TRBD2. The V segment lost 6 bases and the J segment 5 bases; nucleotides outside the gene matches: 7. This CDR3 is 14 amino acids long. This CDR3 is CASRASGRIDEQYF. For the CDR3, the DNA is TGTGCCAGCAGGGCTAGCGGGAGAATCGACGAGCAGTACTTC.

The chain combines TRBV7-9 with TRBJ1-2; no reliable D call. Trimming cost V 2 bases and J 8 bases, with 12 bases left between them. CDR1 is SEHNR, CDR2 FQNEAQ, per germline (reference sequence). The CDR3 covers 13 residues. The CDR3 here is CASSLPREKGYTF. The CDR3 region has the DNA TGTGCCAGCAGCTTACCACGGGAGAAAGGCTACACCTTC.

This clonotype was counted a few times. The J gene is TRBJ2-5, the V gene TRBV5-4; 12 bases map to TRBD2. Losses at the gene ends were 2 bases for V and 5 bases for J; bases not matched to a gene: 4. Germline V gene data show CDR1 as SGHNT and CDR2 as YYREEE (reference sequence). CDR3 length equals 15 residues. The CDR3 loop is CASSFGLAGYETQYF. In DNA, the CDR3 is TGTGCCAGCAGCTTCGGACTAGCGGGGTACGAGACCCAGTACTTC. The variable domain in full, with the rest retrieved from reference TRBV5-4 and TRBJ2-5, is ETGVTQSPTHLIKTRGQQVTLRCSSQSGHNTVSWYQQALGQGPQFIFQYYREEENGRGNFPPRFSGLQFPNYSSELNVNALELDDSALYLCASSFGLAGYETQYFGPGTRLLVL.

This clonotype was seen only once. The V gene is TRBV7-9, the J gene TRBJ2-7; 8 bases match TRBD2. Germline CDR1 reads SEHNR; CDR2 reads FQNEAQ (reference sequence). V lost 4 bases, J lost 3 bases, and 14 bases stayed unmatched. CDR3 length: 17 amino acids. In nucleotides, the CDR3 is TGTGCCAGCAGCTACACGCGGGATAGCGGGATAAGCTACGAGCAGTACTTC. This gives the protein CASSYTRDSGISYEQYF.

CDR3 bases: TGCAGTGCTAGACTTCGTGGCAGGGTAAACGAGCAGTACTTC. Translation gives CSARLRGRVNEQYF. The chain couples TRBV20-1 to TRBJ2-7; D perhaps matches TRBD1 (5 bases). The germline V and J ends were trimmed by 2 bases and 5 bases, with 16 bases remaining between them. This CDR3 spans 14 amino acids. Germline CDR1 reads DFQATT; CDR2 reads SNEGSKA (reference sequence).

This clonotype was found a few times. The chain has TRBV7-9 and TRBJ2-7; the match to TRBD1 covers 11 bases. The V gene's germline CDR1 is SEHNR and CDR2 FQNEAQ (reference sequence). There are 15 residues in the CDR3. J gave up 5 bases and V 5 bases, and 8 bases lay outside the gene matches. The CDR3 reads CASSARDRGLDEQYF. The CDR3 bases are TGTGCCAGCAGCGCAAGGGACAGGGGGTTGGACGAGCAGTACTTC.

The V gene is TRBV20-1, the J gene TRBJ2-2; D might be TRBD1 (6 bases). The CDR3 has 15 amino acids. Germline CDR1 reads DFQATT; CDR2 reads SNEGSKA (reference sequence). In DNA, the CDR3 is TGCAGAGCCAGGGGACCGCCACCTAACACCGGGGAGCTGTTTTTT. It specifies CRARGPPPNTGELFF.

The rearrangement uses TRBV19 and TRBJ2-7, with D maybe TRBD1 (6 bases). The CDR3 is made up of 16 amino acids. Trimming took off 5 bases at V and 4 bases at J, with 21 bases between the two ends. The V gene's germline CDR1 is LNHDA and CDR2 SQIVND (reference sequence). DNA of the CDR3: TGTGCCAGTAGTGTCAAGGCTGGGACACCTGTATACGAGCAGTACTTC. Protein: CASSVKAGTPVYEQYF. Supplemented by reference TRBV19 and TRBJ2-7, the full variable domain reads DGGITQSPKYLFRKEGQNVTLSCEQNLNHDAMYWYRQDPGQGLRLIYYSQIVNDFQKGDIAEGYSVSREKKESFPLTVTSAQKNPTAFYLCASSVKAGTPVYEQYFGPGTRLTVT.

The chain joins TRBV25-1 to TRBJ1-2; 8 nucleotides match TRBD1. This CDR3 has 13 amino acids. Germline V gene data show CDR1 as MGHDK and CDR2 as SYGVNS. After removal of 5 bases from V and 7 bases from J, the junction contained 6 bases not matched to a gene. CDR3 coding DNA: TGTGCCAGCAGTAGTCTCAGGGGGCCTGGCTACACCTTC. Protein product: CASSSLRGPGYTF.

This clonotype was counted between two and nine times. The chain has TRBV4-1 and TRBJ1-5; perhaps TRBD1 as D (5 bases). From germline, CDR1 is MGHRA and CDR2 YSYEKL. CDR3 length: 15 residues. Deletions cut 3 bases from V and 0 bases from J, with 9 bases between. The CDR3 spells CASSQADSSNQPQHF. DNA of the CDR3: TGCGCCAGCAGCCAGGCAGACAGTAGCAATCAGCCCCAGCATTTT.